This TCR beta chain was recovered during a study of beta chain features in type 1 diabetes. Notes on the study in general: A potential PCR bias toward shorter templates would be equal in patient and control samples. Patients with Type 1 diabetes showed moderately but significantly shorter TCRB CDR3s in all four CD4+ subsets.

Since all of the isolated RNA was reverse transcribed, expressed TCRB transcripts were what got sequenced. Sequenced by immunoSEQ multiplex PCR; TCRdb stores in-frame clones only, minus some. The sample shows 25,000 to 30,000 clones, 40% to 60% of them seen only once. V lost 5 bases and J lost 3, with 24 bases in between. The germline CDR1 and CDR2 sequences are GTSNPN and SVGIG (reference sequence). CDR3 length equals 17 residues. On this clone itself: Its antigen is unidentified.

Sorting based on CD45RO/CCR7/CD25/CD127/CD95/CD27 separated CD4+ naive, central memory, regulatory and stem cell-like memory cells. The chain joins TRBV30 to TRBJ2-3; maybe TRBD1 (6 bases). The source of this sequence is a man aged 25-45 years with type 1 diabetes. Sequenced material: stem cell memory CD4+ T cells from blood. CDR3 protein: CAWGGARGGFGTDTQYF. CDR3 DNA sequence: TGTGCCTGGGGGGGTGCAAGAGGGGGATTCGGGACAGATACGCAGTATTTT.